This is a list of T cell receptor beta chains from one sample in a study of CD8 T cells in Susac syndrome. TCRdb reanalysed the immunoSEQ multiplex PCR reads using MiXCR and keeps one entry per CDR3 protein. Of 200,000 or so distinct CDR3 sequences in the sample, approximately 96% are singletons; the top ten hold under 0.095%. The sequencing sample was made of CD4+ T cells from PBMCs. The receptor set was obtained from a human donor with multiple sclerosis. The CDR3 runs from the conserved cysteine through the conserved F or W. Fields, in order: clone size, V gene, D gene, J gene, CDR3 DNA, CDR3 protein. The D gene is left open where the match is weak. Clone size is given for some rows only: seen once, a few or many times, or a class if the clone is expanded.

NA	TRBV20-1	TRBD1	TRBJ2-1	TGCAGTATTGAACCCGGGACAGAAACCGTCCACAATGAGCAGTTCTTC	CSIEPGTETVHNEQFF
NA	TRBV9	NA	TRBJ1-4	TGTGCCAGCACCAACGGGCTTGGTGAAAAACTGTTTTTT	CASTNGLGEKLFF
NA	TRBV27	TRBD2	TRBJ2-1	TGTGCCAGCAAAACCCAGCGGGGGGTGGCCTACAATGAGCAGTTCTTC	CASKTQRGVAYNEQFF
NA	TRBV4-1	NA	TRBJ2-2	TGCGCCAGCAGCCAAGATCGGGAACAGGGGAACACCGGGGAGCTGTTTTTT	CASSQDREQGNTGELFF
NA	TRBV20-1	NA	TRBJ2-7	TGCAGTGCCTTAAGGAGCGCCTACTCCTACGAGCAGTACTTC	CSALRSAYSYEQYF
NA	TRBV2	NA	TRBJ1-2	TGTGCCAGCAGTGAAAGTACGGGTGGCTACACCTTC	CASSESTGGYTF
NA	TRBV5-1	TRBD1	TRBJ1-1	TGCGCCAGCAGCGAGAGACAGGGGTTGAACACTGAAGCTTTCTTT	CASSERQGLNTEAFF
NA	TRBV20-1	NA	TRBJ2-5	TGCATGCTAACGACTCGCACTCGACAGACCCAGTACTTC	CMLTTRTRQTQYF
NA	TRBV6-1	NA	TRBJ2-7	TGTGCCAGCAGTGAAACAGCCTACGAGCAGTACTTC	CASSETAYEQYF
NA	TRBV20-1	TRBD1	TRBJ2-7	TGCAGTGCTAGAGAGACCGGGACAGGGCCCTACGAGCAGTACTTC	CSARETGTGPYEQYF
NA	TRBV5-6	NA	TRBJ2-1	TGTGCCAGCAGCTTGCCCGTAGTATATGATGAGCAGTTCTTC	CASSLPVVYDEQFF
NA	TRBV20-1	NA	TRBJ2-3	TGCAGTGCTAGAGCGCCCTCTCAAAGCTTAGATACGCAGTATTTT	CSARAPSQSLDTQYF
NA	TRBV20-1	NA	TRBJ2-1	TGCAGTGCTAGGTCCTGGGATGAGCAGTTCTTC	CSARSWDEQFF
NA	TRBV20-1	TRBD2	TRBJ2-2	TGCAGTGCTAGCGGGGGGGGCACCGGGGAGCTGTTTTTT	CSASGGGTGELFF
NA	TRBV30	NA	TRBJ2-3	TGTGCCTGGAGTTGGGACACAGATACGCAGTATTTT	CAWSWDTDTQYF
NA	TRBV15	NA	TRBJ1-1	TGTGCCACCAGCAGAGGCGGGGAAACTTTCTTT	CATSRGGETFF
NA	TRBV5-1	NA	TRBJ1-2	TGCGCCAGCAGCATGACAGCTGGGGCTCTCTATGGCTACACCTTC	CASSMTAGALYGYTF
NA	TRBV29-1	TRBD1	TRBJ1-1	TGCAGCGGTACACCTTGGGACAGCCGAAACACTGAAGCTTTCTTT	CSGTPWDSRNTEAFF
NA	TRBV11-3	TRBD2	TRBJ2-1	TGTGCCAGCAGCTTCGCTCGGGGGGGAACATACAATGAGCAGTTCTTC	CASSFARGGTYNEQFF
NA	TRBV27	NA	TRBJ1-4	TGTGCCAGCAGACCGGGACGGAGCAATGAAAAACTGTTTTTT	CASRPGRSNEKLFF
NA	TRBV11-1	TRBD2	TRBJ2-7	TGTGCCAGCAGCTCCCCGGGGGGGGAGCAGTACTTC	CASSSPGGEQYF
NA	TRBV20-1	TRBD1	TRBJ2-7	TGCAGTGCTAGAGATTCAGGGACAGGGGGCTCCTACGAGCAGTACTTC	CSARDSGTGGSYEQYF
NA	TRBV4-2	TRBD2	TRBJ2-7	TGTGCCAGCACACTAGCGGGGGGTCCATACGAGCAGTACTTC	CASTLAGGPYEQYF
NA	TRBV30	TRBD2	TRBJ2-5	TGTGCCCGCAAGCGGGGGGAAGAGACCCAGTACTTC	CARKRGEETQYF
NA	TRBV3-1	TRBD2	TRBJ2-1	TGTGCCAGCAGTAGACTAGCGGATGAGCAGTTCTTC	CASSRLADEQFF
NA	TRBV20-1	NA	TRBJ2-3	TGCAGTGCCGCTTCAACGGGGACCGGCATTCTAGATACGCAGTATTTT	CSAASTGTGILDTQYF
NA	TRBV11-2	NA	TRBJ2-2	TGTGCCAGCAGCCCTCGGTTCCCCACCGGGGAGCTGTTTTTT	CASSPRFPTGELFF
NA	TRBV9	TRBD2	TRBJ2-1	TGTGCCAGCAGCCCCACTAGCGCCCAGGGCCACAATGAGCAGTTCTTC	CASSPTSAQGHNEQFF
few	TRBV7-9	NA	TRBJ1-1	TGTGCCAGCAGCTTAATGACAGGGAACACTGAAGCTTTCTTT	CASSLMTGNTEAFF
NA	TRBV3-1	NA	TRBJ1-4	TGTGCCAGCAGCCCCGCCGGGCTTAATGAAAAACTGTTTTTT	CASSPAGLNEKLFF
NA	TRBV28	NA	TRBJ1-2	TGTGCCAGCAGTTCGATGGGAAACTATGGCTACACCTTC	CASSSMGNYGYTF
NA	TRBV2	NA	TRBJ1-5	TGTGCCAGCAGTGTTCAGAGCAATCAGCCCCAGCATTTT	CASSVQSNQPQHF
NA	TRBV9	TRBD2	TRBJ2-3	TGTGCCAGCAGCGTATCTAGCGGGGGCCGGACAGATACGCAGTATTTT	CASSVSSGGRTDTQYF
NA	TRBV5-1	TRBD1	TRBJ2-6	TGCGCCAGCAGCTTGGAGGGACAGGGTGTCCTGACTTTC	CASSLEGQGVLTF
NA	TRBV3-1	NA	TRBJ1-6	TGTGCCAGCAGCCAAGATCTTGCGTATAATTCACCCCTCCACTTT	CASSQDLAYNSPLHF
once	TRBV2	NA	TRBJ1-6	TGTGCCAGCAGTGAACGGGTCGGTCCCCTCCACTTT	CASSERVGPLHF
NA	TRBV30	NA	TRBJ2-1	TGTGCCTGGAGTGTAACGTCGTGGGGTAATCAAGGCAATGAGCAGTTCTTC	CAWSVTSWGNQGNEQFF
NA	TRBV20-1	NA	TRBJ1-1	TGCAGTGCTAGGAAGGACAGTGACACTGAAGCTTTCTTT	CSARKDSDTEAFF
NA	TRBV5-1	TRBD1	TRBJ1-2	TGCGCCAGCAGCTTGGGGACCGGGACAGGAAACTATGGCTACACCTTC	CASSLGTGTGNYGYTF
NA	TRBV5-1	NA	TRBJ2-2	TGCGCCAGCAGCTTGGAGGGACTCGGGGAGCTGTTTTTT	CASSLEGLGELFF
NA	TRBV5-1	NA	TRBJ2-1	TGCGCCAGCAGCTTGTCCGGGACGCAAAACAATGAGCAGTTCTTC	CASSLSGTQNNEQFF
NA	TRBV28	NA	TRBJ2-7	TGTGCCAGCAGTTGGCACAGGGATGTTAAGACTTACGAGCAGTACTTC	CASSWHRDVKTYEQYF
NA	TRBV14	TRBD2	TRBJ2-7	TGTGCCAGCAGCCAGTATCACGCGGGACTAGTGTTC	CASSQYHAGLVF
NA	TRBV9	NA	TRBJ2-7	TGTGCCAGCAGCCCCAGACCCAGCCCCTACGAGCAGTACTTC	CASSPRPSPYEQYF
NA	TRBV30	NA	TRBJ1-5	TGTGCCTGTAGAGAAGGGGCAGCGTCAGAGCAGCCCCAGCATTTT	CACREGAASEQPQHF
NA	TRBV6-2/TRBV6-3	NA	TRBJ2-7	TGTGCCAGCAGTAGAGTTCTAAACGAGCAGTACTTC	CASSRVLNEQYF
NA	TRBV7-2	NA	TRBJ2-7	TGTGCCAGCAGCTTACCGGGCAGACCCTACGAGCAGTACTTC	CASSLPGRPYEQYF
once	TRBV7-2	NA	TRBJ2-3	TGTGCCAGCAGCTTATCGCGGAGCACAGATACGCAGTATTTT	CASSLSRSTDTQYF
NA	TRBV7-2	NA	TRBJ2-1	TGTGCCAGCAGTTCCACATCGCCCTCCTACAATGAGCAGTTCTTC	CASSSTSPSYNEQFF
NA	TRBV7-2	NA	TRBJ2-7	TGTGCCAGCAGCTTACTCTCGACACGGACGGAATACGAGCAGTACTTC	CASSLLSTRTEYEQYF